Given below is one T cell receptor (beta chain) in context. Its antigen is still unknown. V was clipped by 3 bases and J by 10 bases; unmatched bases: 9. CDR3 length: 15 amino acids. Germline CDR1 SGHTA, CDR2 FQGNSA. The PCR contained 60 Vbeta and 13 Jbeta primers. Sequenced by immunoSEQ multiplex PCR; TCRdb stores in-frame clones only, minus some. The data hold 110,000 to 150,000 clones, with 80% observed a single time. The data originate from a study of cytomegalovirus exposure and HLA in healthy donors. Across the study: An earlier analysis identified some 110 million unique TCR beta sequences in about 179 million T cells. General observations from the study: With DRB1 most and HLA-C fewest, TCR association rates differed between HLA loci in a later analysis. Within a later analysis, the majority of CMV-associated TCR beta chains appeared HLA-restricted.

Regarding donors, all were healthy bone marrow donors. This TCR derives from a male donor in good health and CMV-seronegative. V is TRBV7-2 and J is TRBJ1-6; TRBD1 matches at 7 bases. Sequencing was carried out using PBMCs. CDR3 loop: CASSFLQGLGSPLHF. CDR3 nucleotides: TGTGCCAGCAGCTTCTTACAGGGGTTGGGGTCACCCCTCCACTTT.